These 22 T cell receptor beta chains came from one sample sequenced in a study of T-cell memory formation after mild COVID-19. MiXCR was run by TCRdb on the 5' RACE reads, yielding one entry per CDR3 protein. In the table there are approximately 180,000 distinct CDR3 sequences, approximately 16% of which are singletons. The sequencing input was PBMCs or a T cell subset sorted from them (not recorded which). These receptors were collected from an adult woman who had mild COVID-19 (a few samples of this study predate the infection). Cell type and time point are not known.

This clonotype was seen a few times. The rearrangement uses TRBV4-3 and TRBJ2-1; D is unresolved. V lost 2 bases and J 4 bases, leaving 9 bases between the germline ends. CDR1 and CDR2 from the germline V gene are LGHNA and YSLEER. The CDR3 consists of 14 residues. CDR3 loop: CASSQKSLYNEQFF. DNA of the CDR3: TGCGCCAGCAGCCAAAAGTCACTTTACAATGAGCAGTTCTTC.

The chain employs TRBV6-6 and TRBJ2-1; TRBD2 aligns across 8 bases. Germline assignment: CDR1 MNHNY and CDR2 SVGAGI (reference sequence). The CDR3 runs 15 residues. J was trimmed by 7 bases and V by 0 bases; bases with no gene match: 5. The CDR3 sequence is CASSYSFGGANEQFF. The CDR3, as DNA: TGTGCCAGCAGTTACTCGTTCGGGGGGGCGAATGAGCAGTTCTTC.

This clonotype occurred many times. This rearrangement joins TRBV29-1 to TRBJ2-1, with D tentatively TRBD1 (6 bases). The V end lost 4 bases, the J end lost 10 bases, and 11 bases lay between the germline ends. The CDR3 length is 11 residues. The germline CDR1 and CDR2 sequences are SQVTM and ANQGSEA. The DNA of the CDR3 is TGCAGCGTTGTTTCAGGGGACGAGCAGTTCTTC. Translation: CSVVSGDEQFF.

CDR3 sequence: CASSPRQVRGNEQFF. DNA of the CDR3: TGTGCCAGCAGTCCCCGACAGGTGCGGGGCAATGAGCAGTTCTTC. The chain is built from TRBV12-3 or TRBV12-4 and TRBJ2-1; D possibly matches TRBD1 or TRBD2 (6 bases each). V dropped 5 bases and J dropped 6 bases, with 17 bases sitting between them. The CDR3 extends over 15 amino acids.

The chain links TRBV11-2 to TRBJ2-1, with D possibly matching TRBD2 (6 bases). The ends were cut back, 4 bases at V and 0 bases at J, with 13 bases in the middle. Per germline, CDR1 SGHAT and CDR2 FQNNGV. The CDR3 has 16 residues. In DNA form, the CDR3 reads TGTGCCAGCAGCTCGTCGCGGGGAAGCTCCTACAATGAGCAGTTCTTC. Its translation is CASSSSRGSSYNEQFF.

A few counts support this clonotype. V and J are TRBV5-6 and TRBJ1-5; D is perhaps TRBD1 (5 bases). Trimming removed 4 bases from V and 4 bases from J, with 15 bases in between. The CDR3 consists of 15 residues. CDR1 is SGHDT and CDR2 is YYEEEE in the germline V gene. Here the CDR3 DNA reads TGTGCCAGCAGCCCTCTCGGGCAGGGTAATCAGCCCCAGCATTTT. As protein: CASSPLGQGNQPQHF. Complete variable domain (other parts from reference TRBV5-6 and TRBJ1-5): DAGVTQSPTHLIKTRGQQVTLRCSPKSGHDTVSWYQQALGQGPQFIFQYYEEEERQRGNFPDRFSGHQFPNYSSELNVNALLLGDSALYLCASSPLGQGNQPQHFGDGTRLSIL.

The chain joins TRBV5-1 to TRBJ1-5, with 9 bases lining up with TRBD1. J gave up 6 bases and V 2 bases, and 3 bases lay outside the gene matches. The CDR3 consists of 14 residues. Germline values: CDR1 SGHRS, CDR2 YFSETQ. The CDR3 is CASSLGQGSQPQHF. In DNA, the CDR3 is TGCGCCAGCAGCTTAGGACAGGGGTCTCAGCCCCAGCATTTT.

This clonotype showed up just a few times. The CDR3 DNA is TGTGCCAGCAGCCAAGGAGGGAAAGATACGCAGTATTTT. It yields the protein CASSQGGKDTQYF. This chain uses TRBV3-1 with TRBJ2-3; the D gene is possibly TRBD2 (5 bases). The CDR3 is 13 residues long. V lost 1 base and J 5 bases, leaving 7 bases between the germline ends. Germline CDR1 reads LGHDT; CDR2 reads YNNKEL (reference sequence).

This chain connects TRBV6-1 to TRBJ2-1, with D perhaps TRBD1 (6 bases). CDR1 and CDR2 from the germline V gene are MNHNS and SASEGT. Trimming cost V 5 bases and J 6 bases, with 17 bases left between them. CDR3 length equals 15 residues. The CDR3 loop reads CASSQQGAGSNEQFF. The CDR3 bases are TGTGCCAGCAGTCAACAGGGAGCAGGGAGCAATGAGCAGTTCTTC.

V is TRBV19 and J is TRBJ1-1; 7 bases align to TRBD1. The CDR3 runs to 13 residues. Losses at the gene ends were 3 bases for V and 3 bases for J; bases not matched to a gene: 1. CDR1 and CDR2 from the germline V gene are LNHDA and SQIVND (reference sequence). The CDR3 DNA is TGTGCCAGTAGTATTGACAGGGACACTGAAGCTTTCTTT. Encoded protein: CASSIDRDTEAFF.

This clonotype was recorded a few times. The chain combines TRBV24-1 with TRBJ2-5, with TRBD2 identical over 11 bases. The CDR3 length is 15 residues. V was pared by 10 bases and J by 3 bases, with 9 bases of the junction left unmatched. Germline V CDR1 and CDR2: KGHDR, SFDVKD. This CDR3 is CATDSGGAGEETQYF. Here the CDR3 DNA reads TGTGCCACGGATAGCGGGGGGGCTGGTGAAGAGACCCAGTACTTC.

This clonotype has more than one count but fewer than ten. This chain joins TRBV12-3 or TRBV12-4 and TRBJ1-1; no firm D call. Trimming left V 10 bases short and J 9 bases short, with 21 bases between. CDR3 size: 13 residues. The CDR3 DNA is TGTGCCACCATTCAACCGGGTGGCAGAAAAGCTTTCTTT. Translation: CATIQPGGRKAFF.

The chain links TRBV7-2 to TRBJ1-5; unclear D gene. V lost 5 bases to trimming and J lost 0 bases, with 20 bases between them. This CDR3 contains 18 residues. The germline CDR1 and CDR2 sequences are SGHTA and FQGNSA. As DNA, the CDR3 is TGTGCCAGCAGCCGAATTATCTCAACTCTTTATAGCAATCAGCCCCAGCATTTT. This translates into CASSRIISTLYSNQPQHF.

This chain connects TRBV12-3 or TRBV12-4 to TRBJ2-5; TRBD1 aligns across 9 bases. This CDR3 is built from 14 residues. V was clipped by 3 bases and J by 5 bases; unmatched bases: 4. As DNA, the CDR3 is TGTGCCAGCAGTTTTTCCACAGGGGGCGAGACCCAGTACTTC. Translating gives CASSFSTGGETQYF.

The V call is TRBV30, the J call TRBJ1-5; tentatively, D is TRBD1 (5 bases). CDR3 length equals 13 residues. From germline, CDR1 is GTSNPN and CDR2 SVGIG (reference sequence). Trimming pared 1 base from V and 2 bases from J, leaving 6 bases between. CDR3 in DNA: TGTGCCTGGAGTGAGGGGCGCAATCAGCCCCAGCATTTT. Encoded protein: CAWSEGRNQPQHF.

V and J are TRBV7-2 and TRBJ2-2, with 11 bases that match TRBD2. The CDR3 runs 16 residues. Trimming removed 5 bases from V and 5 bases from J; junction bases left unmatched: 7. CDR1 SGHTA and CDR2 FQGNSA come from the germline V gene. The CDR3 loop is CASSATSGRQTGELFF. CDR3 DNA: TGTGCCAGCAGCGCAACTAGCGGGAGACAAACCGGGGAGCTGTTTTTT.

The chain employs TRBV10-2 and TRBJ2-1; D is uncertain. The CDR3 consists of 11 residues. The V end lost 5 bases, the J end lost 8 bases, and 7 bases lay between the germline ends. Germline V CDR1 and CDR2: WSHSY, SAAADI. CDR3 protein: CASSPHYEQFF. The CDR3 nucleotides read TGCGCCAGCAGTCCGCATTATGAGCAGTTCTTC.

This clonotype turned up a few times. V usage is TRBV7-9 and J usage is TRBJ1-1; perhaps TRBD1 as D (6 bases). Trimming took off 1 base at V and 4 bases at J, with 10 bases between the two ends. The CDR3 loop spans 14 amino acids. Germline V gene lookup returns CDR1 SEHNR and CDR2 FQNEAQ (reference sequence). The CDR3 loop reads CASSLERGGTEAFF. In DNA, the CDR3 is TGTGCCAGCAGCTTAGAGAGGGGGGGCACTGAAGCTTTCTTT.

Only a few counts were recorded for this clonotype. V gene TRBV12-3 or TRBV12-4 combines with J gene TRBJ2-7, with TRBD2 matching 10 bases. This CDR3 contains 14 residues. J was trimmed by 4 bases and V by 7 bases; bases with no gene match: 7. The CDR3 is CASKREGLGYEQYF. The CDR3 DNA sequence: TGTGCCAGCAAGCGGGAGGGCCTTGGGTACGAGCAGTACTTC.

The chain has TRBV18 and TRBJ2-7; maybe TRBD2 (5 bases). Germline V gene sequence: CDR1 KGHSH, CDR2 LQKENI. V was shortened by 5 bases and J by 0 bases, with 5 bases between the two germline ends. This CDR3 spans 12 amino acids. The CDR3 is CASSGGSYEQYF. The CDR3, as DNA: TGTGCCAGCTCAGGAGGCTCCTACGAGCAGTACTTC.

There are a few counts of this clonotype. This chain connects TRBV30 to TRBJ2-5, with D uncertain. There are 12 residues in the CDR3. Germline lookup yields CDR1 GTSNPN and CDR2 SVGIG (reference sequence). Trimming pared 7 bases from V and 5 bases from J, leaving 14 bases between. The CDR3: CASRTAAETQYF. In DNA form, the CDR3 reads TGTGCCTCCCGGACGGCGGCGGAGACCCAGTACTTC.

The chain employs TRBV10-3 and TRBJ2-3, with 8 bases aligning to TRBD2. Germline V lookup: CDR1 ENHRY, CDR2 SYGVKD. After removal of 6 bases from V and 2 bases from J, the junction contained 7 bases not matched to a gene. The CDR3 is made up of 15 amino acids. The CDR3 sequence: CAIRPAGADTDTQYF. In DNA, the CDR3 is TGTGCCATCAGACCAGCGGGGGCCGACACAGATACGCAGTATTTT.